Presented here are 9 T cell receptor beta chains from one specimen sequenced in a study of T-cell reconstitution after alpha-beta-depleted transplantation in children. Unique molecular identifiers were incorporated into the prepared TCRbeta library. MiXCR was run by TCRdb on the PCR reads, yielding one entry per CDR3 protein. The table shows approximately 630,000 distinct CDR3 sequences, with over 10% occurring only once. The sample here was PBMCs, taken before TCRalphabeta/CD19-depleted stem cell transplant. These receptors originate from a girl aged 2-10 years with congenital amegakaryocytic thrombocytopenia, due to receive a stem cell transplant.

Ten or more counts support this clonotype. The CDR3 sequence is CASSSQRQREGEQFF. The CDR3 coding sequence is TGCGCCAGCAGCTCCCAGAGGCAGCGGGAAGGTGAGCAGTTCTTC. The chain combines TRBV5-1 with TRBJ2-1, with 7 nucleotides matching TRBD2. The V segment lost 3 bases and the J segment 9 bases; nucleotides outside the gene matches: 12. In germline, CDR1 is SGHRS, CDR2 YFSETQ. This CDR3 region has 15 residues.

The V gene is TRBV6-5, the J gene TRBJ2-7, with D maybe TRBD2 (7 bases). The germline V gene encodes CDR1 MNHEY and CDR2 SVGAGI. Deletions cut 0 bases from V and 1 base from J, with 10 bases between. CDR3 length equals 15 residues. The CDR3 spells CASSYSGGLSYEQYF. As DNA, the CDR3 is TGTGCCAGCAGTTACTCCGGGGGGCTTTCCTACGAGCAGTACTTC.

This clonotype has ten or more counts. This chain uses TRBV20-1 with TRBJ2-1, with 8 bases aligning to TRBD2. Trimming removed 4 bases from V and 2 bases from J; junction bases left unmatched: 4. The V gene's germline CDR1 is DFQATT and CDR2 SNEGSKA (reference sequence). There are 14 residues in the CDR3. CDR3 sequence: CSAKLAVTYNEQFF. The CDR3 bases are TGCAGTGCTAAACTAGCGGTAACCTACAATGAGCAGTTCTTC.

This clonotype was seen repeatedly, ten times or more. The chain is built from TRBV10-3 and TRBJ2-1; D might be TRBD1 or TRBD2, each matching 5 bases. The CDR3 contains 14 residues. V lost 10 bases to trimming and J lost 4 bases, with 17 bases between them. Germline V lookup: CDR1 ENHRY, CDR2 SYGVKD. The CDR3: CATQTTGLYNEQFF. For the CDR3, the DNA is TGTGCCACCCAGACAACGGGGCTGTACAATGAGCAGTTCTTC.

This clonotype was found a few times. CDR3 amino acids: CASSQDPRAGVPYEQYF. In DNA, the CDR3 is TGCGCCAGCAGCCAAGATCCCCGAGCGGGAGTCCCCTACGAGCAGTACTTC. The chain joins TRBV4-1 to TRBJ2-7; TRBD2 aligns across 8 bases. This CDR3 comprises 17 residues. Germline trimming cut 0 bases from V and 2 bases from J; bases unmatched to any gene: 9. The germline V gene has CDR1 MGHRA and CDR2 YSYEKL.

This clonotype was found many times. This chain joins TRBV5-1 and TRBJ2-1; 9 nucleotides line up with TRBD2. Trimming at V came to 3 bases and at J to 6 bases, leaving 10 bases not matched to a gene. This CDR3 spans 16 amino acids. Germline CDR1 SGHRS, CDR2 YFSETQ. CDR3 DNA sequence: TGCGCCAGCAGCTGGGAACTAGCGGGCGTTTTCAATGAGCAGTTCTTC. Translation gives CASSWELAGVFNEQFF. Full variable domain (missing parts from reference TRBV5-1 and TRBJ2-1): KAGVTQTPRYLIKTRGQQVTLSCSPISGHRSVSWYQQTPGQGLQFLFEYFSETQRNKGNFPGRFSGRQFSNSRSEMNVSTLELGDSALYLCASSWELAGVFNEQFFGPGTRLTVL.

The genes are TRBV11-2 and TRBJ2-1; possibly TRBD1 or TRBD2 for D (5 bases each). V was shortened by 3 bases and J by 7 bases, with 13 bases between the two germline ends. CDR1 is SGHAT, CDR2 FQNNGV, per germline. The CDR3 is 14 amino acids. The CDR3 nucleotides read TGTGCCAGCAGCTTCAGGTCCTGGGGGAATGAGCAGTTCTTC. Its translation: CASSFRSWGNEQFF.

V gene TRBV7-3 combines with J gene TRBJ2-3, with 10 bases that match TRBD2. Unmatched junction bases numbered 7, after V lost 4 bases and J lost 0 bases. The CDR3 is 17 amino acids. The germline V gene has CDR1 SGHTA and CDR2 FQGTGA. CDR3 loop: CASSSLAGEDSTDTQYF. In DNA, the CDR3 is TGTGCCAGCAGCTCCCTAGCGGGAGAGGATAGCACAGATACGCAGTATTTT.

This clonotype occurred many times. The chain joins TRBV4-2 to TRBJ2-1; 9 bases line up with TRBD2. This CDR3 comprises 14 residues. Germline values: CDR1 LGHNA, CDR2 YNFKEQ. Trimming took 6 bases from V and 6 from J; bases not matched to a gene: 6. CDR3 coding DNA: TGTGCCAGCAGTATAGCGGGAGCCTCCAATGAGCAGTTCTTC. It is translated as CASSIAGASNEQFF.